Listed below are T cell receptor beta chains from one sample, sequenced in a study of blood T cell repertoires in COVID-19. The method was immunoSEQ multiplex PCR; TCRdb's version includes in-frame clones alone and lacks a portion of them. The sample holds around 470,000 clones, nearly 90% seen once. Sequencing was carried out using peripheral blood. These receptors were taken from a man aged 18 to 29 with COVID-19, enrolled during active disease. Each CDR3 is given with its conserved first and last residue. The order of the fields is D gene, clone size, V gene, J gene, CDR3 protein, CDR3 DNA. D genes are given only for firm matches. Size tells how often a clone was seen (once, few, many) or the class of an expanded clone, and some rows leave it out.

>TRBD2|NA|TRBV27|TRBJ2-5
CASSPYSGGEETQYF
TGTGCCAGCAGTCCATATAGCGGGGGGGAAGAGACCCAGTACTTC
>TRBD1|once|TRBV7-8|TRBJ1-5
CASSQDTWTGWQPQHF
TGTGCCAGCAGCCAAGACACTTGGACAGGGTGGCAGCCCCAGCATTTT
>NA|NA|TRBV5-1|TRBJ2-2
CASSLGRLSRGMTGELFF
TGCGCCAGCAGCTTGGGTCGGCTGAGCCGGGGGATGACCGGGGAGCTGTTTTTT
>TRBD1|NA|TRBV18|TRBJ2-1
CASSPPPGGNEQFF
TGTGCCAGCTCACCACCTCCAGGGGGCAATGAGCAGTTCTTC
>TRBD2|NA|TRBV7-9|TRBJ2-1
CASSLGLADNEQFF
TGTGCCAGCAGCTTAGGACTAGCGGATAATGAGCAGTTCTTC
>TRBD2|few|TRBV2|TRBJ2-1
CASRAGTSQRSNEQFF
TGTGCCAGCAGAGCCGGGACTAGTCAACGCAGCAATGAGCAGTTCTTC
>NA|NA|TRBV5-6|TRBJ2-3
CASSFRGGQVDTQYF
TGTGCCAGCAGCTTTAGGGGGGGGCAGGTAGATACGCAGTATTTT
>NA|NA|TRBV7-8|TRBJ1-1
CASSLDSFAEGFF
TGTGCCAGCAGCTTAGATTCTTTTGCTGAGGGTTTCTTT
>NA|NA|TRBV4-1|TRBJ2-2
CASSPLLGELFF
TGCGCCAGCAGCCCGTTACTTGGGGAGCTGTTTTTT
>TRBD1|few|TRBV6-5|TRBJ1-4
CASSRNRGADEKLFF
TGTGCCAGCAGCAGAAACAGGGGAGCGGATGAAAAACTGTTTTTT
>TRBD1|NA|TRBV5-6|TRBJ2-5
CASSFTGGETQYF
TGTGCCAGCAGCTTCACAGGGGGGGAGACCCAGTACTTC
>NA|NA|TRBV10-3|TRBJ2-3
CAIRRRLYNTQYF
TGTGCCATCAGGAGGAGATTGTATAATACGCAGTATTTT
>TRBD2|NA|TRBV2|TRBJ2-1
CASRITSGRAWEQFF
TGTGCCAGCAGGATAACTAGCGGGAGGGCCTGGGAGCAGTTCTTC
>TRBD1|NA|TRBV7-3|TRBJ2-3
CASSPPKGAVTDTQYF
TGTGCCAGCAGCCCTCCGAAGGGGGCGGTAACAGATACGCAGTATTTT
>NA|once|TRBV4-2|TRBJ2-3
CASSQAGGGTDTQYF
TGTGCCAGCAGCCAAGCGGGGGGCGGGACAGATACGCAGTATTTT
>NA|NA|TRBV9|TRBJ1-1
CASSVSPGNTEAFF
TGTGCCAGCAGCGTATCACCAGGGAACACTGAAGCTTTCTTT
>TRBD1|once|TRBV7-9|TRBJ2-1
CASSLDRAEQFF
TGTGCCAGCAGCTTGGACAGGGCTGAGCAGTTCTTC
>NA|NA|TRBV10-3|TRBJ2-7
CAISDQGGEIEQYF
TGTGCCATCAGTGATCAGGGGGGCGAAATTGAGCAGTACTTC
>NA|NA|TRBV5-1|TRBJ1-2
CASSPGRGRINYGYTF
TGCGCCAGCAGCCCCGGACGGGGTCGGATCAACTATGGCTACACCTTC
>TRBD2|NA|TRBV7-6|TRBJ2-5
CASSLGGLAGMETQYF
TGTGCCAGCAGCTTAGGGGGCCTAGCGGGGATGGAGACCCAGTACTTC
>NA|NA|TRBV2|TRBJ1-6
CASSSKGVSPLHF
TGTGCCAGCAGTAGTAAGGGGGTTTCACCCCTCCACTTT
>TRBD2|NA|TRBV7-2|TRBJ2-3
CASSSGQRGGGDTQYF
TGTGCCAGCAGCTCCGGACAGCGGGGGGGAGGGGATACGCAGTATTTT
>NA|NA|TRBV2|TRBJ2-1
CASSQTGVYNEQFF
TGTGCCAGCAGCCAAACGGGGGTATACAATGAGCAGTTCTTC
>TRBD1|NA|TRBV7-9|TRBJ1-5
CASSGQGSNQPQHF
TGTGCCAGCAGCGGACAGGGGAGCAATCAGCCCCAGCATTTT
>TRBD2|once|TRBV11-3|TRBJ2-7
CASRGAGTSGVEQYF
TGTGCCAGCAGGGGTGCCGGGACTAGCGGAGTCGAGCAGTACTTC
>NA|NA|TRBV30|TRBJ1-5
CAWSPRYTKPQHF
TGTGCCTGGAGTCCCCGGTATACTAAGCCCCAGCATTTT
>NA|NA|TRBV5-1|TRBJ1-6
CASSSTGSDSPLHF
TGCGCCAGCAGCTCTACAGGGTCGGATTCACCCCTCCACTTT
>NA|NA|TRBV5-8|TRBJ1-4
CASSLGRQALLGEKLFF
TGTGCCAGCAGCTTGGGGCGACAGGCACTTCTAGGTGAAAAACTGTTTTTT
>TRBD2|NA|TRBV30|TRBJ2-7
CAWSFGTSGVSGTVYEQYF
TGTGCCTGGAGTTTCGGGACTAGCGGGGTTAGCGGGACCGTATACGAGCAGTACTTC
>TRBD2|once|TRBV5-4|TRBJ2-1
CASSTGTSGGVEQFF
TGTGCCAGCAGCACCGGGACTAGCGGGGGGGTTGAGCAGTTCTTC
>TRBD2|NA|TRBV18|TRBJ2-3
CASSLHGGDTDTQYF
TGTGCCAGCTCACTTCACGGGGGGGACACAGATACGCAGTATTTT
>TRBD1|NA|TRBV5-1|TRBJ2-1
CASSLVQGAMNEQFF
TGCGCCAGCAGCTTGGTACAGGGGGCGATGAATGAGCAGTTCTTC
>TRBD2|NA|TRBV9|TRBJ2-3
CASNYYGGMTDTQYF
TGTGCCAGCAACTATTACGGGGGGATGACAGATACGCAGTATTTT
>TRBD1|NA|TRBV7-9|TRBJ2-5
CASSGQGLSQYF
TGTGCCAGCAGCGGACAGGGATTGTCCCAGTACTTC
>NA|NA|TRBV18|TRBJ1-6
CASSPGQTNSPLHF
TGTGCCAGCTCACCGGGACAAACTAATTCACCCCTCCACTTT
>TRBD1|NA|TRBV29-1|TRBJ2-6
CSVGTGGANVLTF
TGCAGCGTTGGGACAGGTGGGGCCAACGTCCTGACTTTC
>NA|NA|TRBV19|TRBJ2-3
CASSTAPGGTDTQYF
TGTGCCAGTAGTACCGCCCCGGGGGGCACAGATACGCAGTATTTT
>NA|NA|TRBV5-1|TRBJ2-5
CASSLESRAGETQYF
TGCGCCAGCAGCTTGGAGTCCAGGGCTGGTGAGACCCAGTACTTC
>NA|NA|TRBV30|TRBJ2-7
CAWSVGGGDEQYF
TGTGCCTGGAGTGTAGGTGGAGGGGACGAGCAGTACTTC
>TRBD2|NA|TRBV12-5|TRBJ2-7
CASGLVLSGTNYEQYF
TGTGCTAGTGGTTTGGTACTGAGCGGGACGAACTACGAGCAGTACTTC
>NA|NA|TRBV5-1|TRBJ1-3
CASSLEAGSGNTIYF
TGCGCCAGCAGCTTGGAGGCGGGCTCTGGAAACACCATATATTTT
>TRBD2|NA|TRBV2|TRBJ2-3
CASSESTSGSRPDTQYF
TGTGCCAGCAGTGAATCAACCAGCGGGAGTCGTCCAGATACGCAGTATTTT
>TRBD2|NA|TRBV10-1|TRBJ2-5
CASSSLRGGRETQYF
TGCGCCAGCAGTTCCCTTAGGGGCGGGAGAGAGACCCAGTACTTC
>TRBD2|NA|TRBV6-7|TRBJ2-7
CARAGGPGYEQYF
TGTGCCAGGGCGGGGGGCCCCGGCTACGAGCAGTACTTC
>NA|NA|TRBV3-1/TRBV3-2|TRBJ2-7
CASSPGGEQYF
TGTGCCAGCAGCCCCGGGGGCGAGCAGTACTTC
>TRBD2|NA|TRBV6-1|TRBJ2-7
CASSEARTLAGELYEQYF
TGTGCCAGCAGTGAAGCCCGCACACTAGCGGGGGAACTCTACGAGCAGTACTTC